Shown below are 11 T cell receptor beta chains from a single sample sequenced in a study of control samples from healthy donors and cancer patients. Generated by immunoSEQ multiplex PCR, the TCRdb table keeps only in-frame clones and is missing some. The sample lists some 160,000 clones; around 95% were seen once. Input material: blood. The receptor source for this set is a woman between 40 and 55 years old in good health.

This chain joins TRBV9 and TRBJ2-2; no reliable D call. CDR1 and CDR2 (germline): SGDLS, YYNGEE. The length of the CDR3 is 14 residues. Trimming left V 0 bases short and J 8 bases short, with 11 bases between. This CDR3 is CASSVAMLRGELFF. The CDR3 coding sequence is TGTGCCAGCAGCGTAGCTATGCTTCGGGGGGAGCTGTTTTTT.

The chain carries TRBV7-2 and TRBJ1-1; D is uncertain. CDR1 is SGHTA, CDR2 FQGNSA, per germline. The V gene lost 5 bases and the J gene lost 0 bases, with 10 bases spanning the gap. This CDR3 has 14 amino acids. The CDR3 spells CASSPVAVNTEAFF. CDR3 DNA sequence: TGTGCCAGCAGCCCAGTGGCGGTGAACACTGAAGCTTTCTTT.

CDR3 region: CASSATSGITDTQYF. Written as DNA, the CDR3 is TGCGCCAGCAGCGCGACTAGCGGGATTACAGATACGCAGTATTTT. V usage is TRBV10-1 and J usage is TRBJ2-3; 11 bases line up with TRBD2. V dropped 6 bases and J dropped 3; count of bases not matched to a gene: 5. The CDR3 has 15 residues. Germline assignment: CDR1 WNHNN and CDR2 SYGVQD (reference sequence).

The chain's CDR3 is CATSDPRQGNNYGYTF. The CDR3 nucleotides read TGTGCCACCAGTGATCCCCGACAGGGGAATAACTATGGCTACACCTTC. The chain employs TRBV24-1 and TRBJ1-2; TRBD1 matches at 8 bases. Germline loops: CDR1 KGHDR, CDR2 SFDVKD. CDR3 length: 16 amino acids. The junction had 6 bases not matched to a gene; V was cut back by 3 bases and J by 1 base.

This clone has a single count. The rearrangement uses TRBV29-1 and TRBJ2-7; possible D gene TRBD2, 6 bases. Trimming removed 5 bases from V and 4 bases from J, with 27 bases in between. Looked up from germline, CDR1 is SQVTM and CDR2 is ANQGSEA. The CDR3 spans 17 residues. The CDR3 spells CSVKAAGGIGITYEQYF. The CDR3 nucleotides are TGCAGCGTTAAGGCAGCCGGAGGGATCGGGATAACTTACGAGCAGTACTTC.

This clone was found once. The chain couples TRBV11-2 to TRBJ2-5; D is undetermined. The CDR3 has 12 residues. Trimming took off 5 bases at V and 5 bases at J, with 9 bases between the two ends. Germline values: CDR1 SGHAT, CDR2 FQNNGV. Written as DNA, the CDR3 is TGTGCCAGCAGCCGCCCCCGGGAGACCCAGTACTTC. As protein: CASSRPRETQYF.

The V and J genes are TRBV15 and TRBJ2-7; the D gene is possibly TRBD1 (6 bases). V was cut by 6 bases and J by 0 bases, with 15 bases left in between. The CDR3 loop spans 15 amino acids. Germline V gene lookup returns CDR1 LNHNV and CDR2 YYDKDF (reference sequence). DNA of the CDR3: TGTGCCACCAGTACCGGGACAATCAGCTCCTACGAGCAGTACTTC. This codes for CATSTGTISSYEQYF. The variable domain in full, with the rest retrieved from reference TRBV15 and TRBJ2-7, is DAMVIQNPRYQVTQFGKPVTLSCSQTLNHNVMYWYQQKSSQAPKLLFHYYDKDFNNEADTPDNFQSRRPNTSFCFLDIRSPGLGDTAMYLCATSTGTISSYEQYFGPGTRLTVT.

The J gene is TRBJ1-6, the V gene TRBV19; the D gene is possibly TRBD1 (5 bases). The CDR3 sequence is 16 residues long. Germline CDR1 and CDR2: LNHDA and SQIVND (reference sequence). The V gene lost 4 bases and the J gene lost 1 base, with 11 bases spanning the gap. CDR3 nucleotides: TGTGCCAGTAGTACAACCAGGGTTTCCTATAATTCACCCCTCCACTTT. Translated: CASSTTRVSYNSPLHF.

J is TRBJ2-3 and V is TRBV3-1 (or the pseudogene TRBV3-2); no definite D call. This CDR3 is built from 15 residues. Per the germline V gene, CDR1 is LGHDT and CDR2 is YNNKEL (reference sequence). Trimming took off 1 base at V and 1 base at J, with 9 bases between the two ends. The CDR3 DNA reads TGTGCCAGCAGCCAAGCAAATCTGGGCACAGATACGCAGTATTTT. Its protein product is CASSQANLGTDTQYF.

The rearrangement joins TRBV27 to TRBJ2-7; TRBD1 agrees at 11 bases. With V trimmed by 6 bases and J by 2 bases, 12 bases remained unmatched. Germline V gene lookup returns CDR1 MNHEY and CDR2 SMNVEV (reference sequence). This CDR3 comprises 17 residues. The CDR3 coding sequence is TGTGCCAGCAGCCCCGGGACAGGGGGTTATGAGGCCTACGAGCAGTACTTC. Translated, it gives CASSPGTGGYEAYEQYF.

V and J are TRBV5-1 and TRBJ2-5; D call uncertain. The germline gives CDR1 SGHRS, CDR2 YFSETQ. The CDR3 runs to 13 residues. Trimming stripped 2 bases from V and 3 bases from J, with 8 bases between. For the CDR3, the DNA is TGCGCCAGCAGCTTCAGAACCGAAGAGACCCAGTACTTC. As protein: CASSFRTEETQYF.